This TCR beta chain was sequenced during a study of OX40 agonist ivuxolimab in advanced cancers. Across the study: Hepatocellular carcinoma, melanoma, renal cell or head and neck cancer occurred in dose-escalation patients.

Repertoires were generated with immunoSEQ multiplex PCR, while TCRdb's copy carries only in-frame clones and drops some. The sample consists of about 35,000 clones, 70% to 85% of them appearing once. Germline V gives CDR1 LGHNA, CDR2 YNFKEQ. The V and J ends lost 3 bases and 3 bases, in that order; junction bases with no gene match: 3. This CDR3 is built from 14 residues. This chain uses TRBV4-2 with TRBJ1-2; the match to TRBD1 covers 8 bases. This receptor was identified in an adult with an advanced solid tumor such as melanoma, head and neck, liver or kidney cancer. Sequenced material: CD4+ or CD8+ T cells sorted from blood, taken in a trial of the OX40 agonist ivuxolimab. The CDR3 DNA is TGTGCCAGCAGCCAGACAGGGGCGGACTATGGCTACACCTTC. This translates into CASSQTGADYGYTF.